Below, one T cell receptor (beta chain) is given with its context. The antigen is unknown. This entry is derived from a study of monozygotic twins with inflammatory bowel disease. Germline values: CDR1 SGHDT, CDR2 YYEEEE. This CDR3 spans 16 amino acids. Findings and caveats of the study: Lower sharing of clonotypes with other individuals was seen in IBD patients than in healthy twins. This was most marked in patients showing signs of disease activity.

Template-switch reactions added UMIs with a 6-nucleotide sample barcode. TCRdb re-called the 5' RACE reads and shows each CDR3 protein once, DNA omitted. The sample holds about 160,000 distinct CDR3 sequences. The source is a human donor with ulcerative colitis or Crohn's disease, or a healthy co-twin of an affected twin (not recorded which). The sample was blood. The V and J genes are TRBV5-6 and TRBJ1-1; TCRdb lists TRBD1, though no DNA is available to test this call. CDR3 in amino acids: CASSSTGTTRDTEAFF.